This TCR beta chain stems from a study of blood T cell repertoires in COVID-19. Study-wide context: Material from acute and convalescent COVID-19 was sourced from the United States, Italy and Spain. In each case, the material was cDNA or gDNA derived from T cells, B-cell-depleted T cells, or PBMCs.

The repertoire was sequenced with immunoSEQ multiplex PCR; TCRdb's copy has only in-frame clones and lacks some. The sample includes a few hundred thousand clones, 80% to 90% of them seen just once. The length of the CDR3 is 16 residues. Per the germline V gene, CDR1 is SGHAT and CDR2 is FQNNGV. V was cut by 4 bases and J by 9 bases, with 19 bases left in between. The receptor was derived from a woman aged 25 to 39 with active or convalescent COVID-19. Sequencing was performed on peripheral blood. This chain links TRBV11-2 with TRBJ1-6, with D possibly TRBD1 on 6 matching bases. The CDR3: CASSSRLLTGLSPLHF. In DNA form, the CDR3 reads TGTGCCAGCAGCTCCAGACTCTTGACAGGACTTTCACCCCTCCACTTT. The full variable domain, completed using reference TRBV11-2 and TRBJ1-6, is EAGVAQSPRYKIIEKRQSVAFWCNPISGHATLYWYQQILGQGPKLLIQFQNNGVVDDSQLPKDRFSAERLKGVDSTLKIQPAKLEDSAVYLCASSSRLLTGLSPLHFGNGTRLTVT.